What follows are 17 T cell receptor beta chains derived from one specimen sequenced in a study of shared clonotypes between healthy human individuals. CD45RO-negative cells were positively selected for CCR7, leaving out terminally differentiated effector memory CD45RA+ cells. Sequencing was performed with immunoSEQ multiplex PCR; in TCRdb, only in-frame clones are kept and a portion is missing. The data show approximately 2,200,000 clones, with approximately 94% seen just once and roughly 1.7% held by the top ten. The sample consisted of naive CD8+ T cells from PBMCs. These receptors all come from a man in his late teens or twenties in good health. Some clones in this sample may be carry-over from other donors' samples.

The chain joins TRBV5-1 to TRBJ2-7; 11 bases are shared with TRBD1. The V and J ends lost 4 bases and 3 bases, in that order; junction bases with no gene match: 6. The V gene's germline CDR1 is SGHRS and CDR2 YFSETQ. This CDR3 spans 15 amino acids. CDR3 nucleotide sequence: TGCGCCAGCAGCGCCCTAGGGACAGGGGGCTACGAGCAGTACTTC. The encoded protein is CASSALGTGGYEQYF.

The chain uses TRBV19 and TRBJ1-5; 8 bases are shared with TRBD1. Germline V lookup: CDR1 LNHDA, CDR2 SQIVND (reference sequence). Trimming took 4 bases from V and 5 from J; bases not matched to a gene: 10. The CDR3 extends over 16 amino acids. CDR3 sequence reads: CASSSRQGRIDQPQHF. The CDR3 nucleotides read TGTGCCAGTAGTAGCCGACAGGGGAGGATAGATCAGCCCCAGCATTTT.

The V call is TRBV27, the J call TRBJ2-3, with 9 positions matching TRBD2. CDR1 is MNHEY and CDR2 is SMNVEV in the germline V gene (reference sequence). V gave up 2 bases and J gave up 0 bases; unmatched junction bases: 9. CDR3 length: 18 amino acids. The CDR3 DNA reads as TGTGCCAGCAGTTTAGTCGCGGCCACTAGCGGGAGCACAGATACGCAGTATTTT. Encoded protein: CASSLVAATSGSTDTQYF.

The chain recombines TRBV9 with TRBJ1-4, with D perhaps TRBD1 (6 bases). V lost 4 bases, J lost 5 bases, and 30 bases lay in between. Germline CDR1 reads SGDLS; CDR2 reads YYNGEE. This CDR3 is 20 amino acids long. The CDR3: CASSSPAGGTTRAANEKLFF. CDR3 bases: TGTGCCAGCAGCTCCCCGGCGGGGGGCACCACACGGGCGGCAAATGAAAAACTGTTTTTT.

The genes are TRBV23-1 and TRBJ1-3, with 7 bases aligning to TRBD1. TRBV23-1 is reported as an ORF; its role is uncertain. This CDR3 comprises 15 residues. V lost 3 bases to trimming and J lost 4 bases; unmatched junction nucleotides: 6. The CDR3 reads CASSHGAGGGNTIYF. CDR3 DNA: TGCGCCAGCAGTCACGGGGCAGGGGGAGGAAACACCATATATTTT.

The gene calls are TRBV19 and TRBJ1-2; no reliable D call. V lost 4 bases and J lost 6, with 30 bases in between. Germline CDR1 reads LNHDA; CDR2 reads SQIVND (reference sequence). The CDR3 extends over 19 amino acids. Here the CDR3 reads CASSKVWRRTQTSGDGYTF. The CDR3 DNA reads as TGTGCCAGTAGTAAGGTATGGAGAAGGACTCAGACCTCAGGTGATGGCTACACCTTC.

V gene TRBV28 combines with J gene TRBJ2-3, with TRBD1 matching 9 bases. Trimming removed 6 bases from V and 6 bases from J; junction bases left unmatched: 13. Germline assignment: CDR1 MDHEN and CDR2 SYDVKM. This CDR3 is 16 amino acids long. The chain's CDR3 is CASSRRQGVRSDTQYF. In nucleotides, the CDR3 is TGTGCCAGCAGCCGAAGACAGGGGGTCCGATCGGATACGCAGTATTTT.

The chain is built from TRBV4-3 and TRBJ2-5; 7 bases match TRBD1. CDR3 length: 16 residues. Germline V gives CDR1 LGHNA, CDR2 YSLEER. The J segment lost 1 base and the V segment lost 0 bases, leaving 5 bases of the junction unmatched. The CDR3 is CASSQDRTGSQETQYF. The CDR3 coding sequence is TGCGCCAGCAGCCAAGATAGGACAGGCAGCCAAGAGACCCAGTACTTC.

The chain combines TRBV5-6 with TRBJ2-7, with 10 bases fitting TRBD2. This CDR3 has 13 amino acids. The V gene's germline CDR1 is SGHDT and CDR2 YYEEEE. J gave up 1 base and V 5 bases, and 0 bases lay outside the gene matches. The CDR3 nucleotides read TGTGCCAGCAGTAGCGGGAGGTCCTACGAGCAGTACTTC. Translated: CASSSGRSYEQYF.

The chain is built from TRBV9 and TRBJ2-1; the match to TRBD2 covers 9 bases. The trim removed 0 bases at V and 2 bases at J, leaving 12 bases unmatched. The germline V gene encodes CDR1 SGDLS and CDR2 YYNGEE. The CDR3 consists of 19 residues. Here the CDR3 reads CASSVADREGGRAYNEQFF. CDR3 sequence (DNA): TGTGCCAGCAGCGTAGCGGACAGAGAGGGCGGGAGGGCCTACAATGAGCAGTTCTTC.

This chain links TRBV7-9 with TRBJ1-2; D gene ambiguous. The CDR3 length is 12 residues. V lost 11 bases, J lost 6 bases, and 16 bases lay in between. The V gene's germline CDR1 is SEHNR and CDR2 FQNEAQ (reference sequence). The CDR3 DNA is TGTGCCTCGGCGGCGGCCGGCCATGGCTACACCTTC. Translation: CASAAAGHGYTF. The full variable domain, with the rest looked up from reference TRBV7-9 and TRBJ1-2, is DTGVSQNPRHKITKRGQNVTFRCDPISEHNRLYWYRQTLGQGPEFLTYFQNEAQLEKSRLLSDRFSAERPKGSFSTLEIQRTEQGDSAMYLCASAAAGHGYTFGSGTRLTVV.

The chain has TRBV5-6 and TRBJ1-2; D is possibly TRBD1 (5 bases). CDR3 length: 14 amino acids. The germline gives CDR1 SGHDT, CDR2 YYEEEE. With 0 bases removed from V and 4 bases from J, the gap between germline ends came to 10 bases. In DNA, the CDR3 is TGTGCCAGCAGCTTGGGGCTGGGGGTCTATGGCTACACCTTC. Protein: CASSLGLGVYGYTF. The variable domain in full, with the rest retrieved from reference TRBV5-6 and TRBJ1-2, is DAGVTQSPTHLIKTRGQQVTLRCSPKSGHDTVSWYQQALGQGPQFIFQYYEEEERQRGNFPDRFSGHQFPNYSSELNVNALLLGDSALYLCASSLGLGVYGYTFGSGTRLTVV.

This clone was seen just once. This chain joins TRBV4-1 and TRBJ1-5, with 10 bases fitting TRBD1. Unmatched junction bases numbered 3, after V lost 4 bases and J lost 3 bases. The CDR3 totals 15 residues. CDR1 is MGHRA, CDR2 YSYEKL, per germline. Here the CDR3 reads CASSRDRGDNQPQHF. The CDR3 DNA sequence: TGCGCCAGCAGCCGGGACAGGGGCGACAATCAGCCCCAGCATTTT.

The chain combines TRBV4-1 with TRBJ2-4; D is undetermined. The CDR3 is made up of 12 amino acids. V lost 4 bases to trimming and J lost 4 bases, with 5 bases between them. In germline, CDR1 is MGHRA, CDR2 YSYEKL. The CDR3 DNA reads TGCGCCAGCAGCCCTACTAAAAACATTCAGTACTTC. It yields the protein CASSPTKNIQYF.

The CDR3 sequence: CASSSLETSKETQYF. The CDR3 bases are TGTGCCAGCAGCTCCCTTGAAACCTCAAAAGAGACCCAGTACTTC. The chain has TRBV7-6 and TRBJ2-5, with D unclear. CDR1 is SGHVS, CDR2 FNYEAQ, per germline. This CDR3 contains 15 residues. V dropped 4 bases and J dropped 3 bases, with 15 bases sitting between them.

The chain couples TRBV7-9 to TRBJ2-3; perhaps TRBD1 as D (6 bases). Trimming removed 2 bases from V and 2 bases from J, with 14 bases in between. The CDR3 sequence is 16 residues long. Germline CDR1 SEHNR, CDR2 FQNEAQ (reference sequence). The chain's CDR3 is CASSLRYGGNTDTQYF. CDR3 in DNA: TGTGCCAGCAGCTTACGGTATGGGGGCAACACAGATACGCAGTATTTT. Drawing the rest from reference TRBV7-9 and TRBJ2-3, the complete variable domain is DTGVSQNPRHKITKRGQNVTFRCDPISEHNRLYWYRQTLGQGPEFLTYFQNEAQLEKSRLLSDRFSAERPKGSFSTLEIQRTEQGDSAMYLCASSLRYGGNTDTQYFGPGTRLTVL.

J is TRBJ2-3 and V is TRBV27, with 9 bases aligning to TRBD2. The V gene's germline CDR1 is MNHEY and CDR2 SMNVEV (reference sequence). Trimming took 2 bases from V and 4 from J; bases not matched to a gene: 7. The CDR3 extends over 16 amino acids. The CDR3 DNA is TGTGCCAGCAGTTTAACCGGACTAGCGTGGTCAGATACGCAGTATTTT. This sequence encodes CASSLTGLAWSDTQYF.